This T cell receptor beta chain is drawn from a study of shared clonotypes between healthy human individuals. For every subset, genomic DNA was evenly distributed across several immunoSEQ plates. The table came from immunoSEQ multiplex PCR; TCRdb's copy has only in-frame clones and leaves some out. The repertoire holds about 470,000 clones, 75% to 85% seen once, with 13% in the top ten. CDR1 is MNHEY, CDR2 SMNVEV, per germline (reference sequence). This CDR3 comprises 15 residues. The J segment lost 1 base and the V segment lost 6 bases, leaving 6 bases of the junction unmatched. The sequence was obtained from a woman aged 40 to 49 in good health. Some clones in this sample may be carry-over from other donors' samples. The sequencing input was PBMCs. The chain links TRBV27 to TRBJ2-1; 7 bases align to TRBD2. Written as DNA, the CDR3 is TGTGCCAGCAGCTTCGGACTAGTTTCCTACAATGAGCAGTTCTTC. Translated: CASSFGLVSYNEQFF.